This record looks at one T cell receptor beta chain sequence and its context. Its target is not known. This sample was included in a study of OX40 agonist ivuxolimab in advanced cancers. Study summary: At doses from 0.01 to 10 mg/kg, patients were given intravenous ivuxolimab every 2 weeks. There were three patients with partial responses, one having hepatocellular carcinoma and two cutaneous melanoma. Study outcomes and limitations: On average, a greater number of expanded clones characterised CD8+ T cells relative to CD4+. Within 6 weeks, CD4+ and CD8+ blood T cells expanded clonally at 0.1 to 3.0 mg/kg.

Method: immunoSEQ multiplex PCR; TCRdb's copy keeps in-frame clones and lacks some. The sample lists 20,000 to 30,000 clones, about 87% occurring once. The CDR3 is made up of 20 amino acids. The germline CDR1 and CDR2 sequences are SGHDN and FVKESK. V trimming: 4 bases; J trimming: 1 base; junction bases outside the gene matches: 19. This sequence was found in an adult with an advanced solid tumor such as melanoma, head and neck, liver or kidney cancer. The chain recombines TRBV14 with TRBJ2-7, with 10 bases matching TRBD2. Sequenced here: CD4+ or CD8+ T cells sorted from blood, sampled in a trial of the OX40 agonist ivuxolimab. CDR3 loop: CASSPRAGLPKREGSYEQYF. DNA for the CDR3: TGTGCCAGCAGCCCTCGGGCGGGTCTTCCCAAGCGGGAGGGATCCTACGAGCAGTACTTC.